This passage covers 14 T cell receptor beta chains from one sample sequenced in a study of T cells in Graves' hyperthyroidism and ophthalmopathy. It was RNA transcripts that yielded the amplified TCR beta CDR3 regions. With the HTBI primer set, the TCR CDR3 went through a first round of RT-PCR. MiXCR was run by TCRdb on the multiplex PCR reads, yielding one entry per CDR3 protein. The profile shows hundreds of thousands of distinct CDR3 sequences, more than 30% of them singletons. The specimen sequenced was blood. The receptors come from a young man with Graves' hyperthyroidism.

The rearrangement links TRBV19 to TRBJ1-3; 7 positions match TRBD1. The V segment lost 3 bases and the J segment 8 bases; nucleotides outside the gene matches: 10. This CDR3 spans 15 amino acids. The germline V gene encodes CDR1 LNHDA and CDR2 SQIVND (reference sequence). CDR3 sequence (DNA): TGTGCCAGTAGTATTCCCAGGGGGTATAAGGACACCATATATTTT. Its protein product is CASSIPRGYKDTIYF.

There are many counts of this clonotype. This chain uses TRBV9 with TRBJ1-1; a weak D match, TRBD1 (6 bases). The V end lost 0 bases, the J end lost 4 bases, and 13 bases lay between the germline ends. CDR1 is SGDLS, CDR2 YYNGEE, per germline. This CDR3 is built from 15 residues. This chain's CDR3 is CASSVATGGSTEAFF. DNA of the CDR3: TGTGCCAGCAGCGTAGCTACGGGGGGCAGCACTGAAGCTTTCTTT.

This chain joins TRBV29-1 and TRBJ1-2; 9 nucleotides line up with TRBD1. The CDR3 sequence is 15 residues long. Germline CDR1 and CDR2: SQVTM and ANQGSEA. In nucleotides, the CDR3 is TGCAGTGCCAGCCGACGGGACAGGGACCCCTATGGCTACACCTTC. Translating it yields CSASRRDRDPYGYTF.

A remark on this clonotype: Given the absence of the conserved phenylalanine or tryptophan at the CDR3 end, a read error is likely. The DNA is left out, because the CDR3 cannot be placed on it with certainty; the CDR3 is given as TCRdb lists it. The chain links TRBV9 to TRBJ1-3. Germline CDR1 SGDLS, CDR2 YYNGEE. Counting both end residues, the CDR3 totals 12 amino acids. The CDR3 is CASTRRPGGSNT.

This clonotype was seen repeatedly, ten times or more. This chain joins TRBV9 and TRBJ1-1; D not resolved. Germline assignment: CDR1 SGDLS and CDR2 YYNGEE. With 4 bases removed from V and 6 bases from J, the gap between germline ends came to 16 bases. The CDR3 covers 14 residues. CDR3 residues: CASSFKARGAEAFF. CDR3 nucleotides: TGTGCCAGCAGCTTCAAAGCCCGAGGAGCTGAAGCTTTCTTT.

Note on this clonotype: This may be a read error: a much more frequent sequence differs by one nucleotide. The V and J genes are TRBV5-1 and TRBJ1-3; D is unresolved. The CDR3 is made up of 14 amino acids. Germline assignment: CDR1 SGHRS and CDR2 YFSETQ. CDR3 sequence reads: CDSSIDRSGNTIYF. The DNA of the CDR3 is TGCGACAGCAGCATCGACCGATCTGGAAACACCATATATTTT. The whole variable domain, remainder taken from reference TRBV5-1 and TRBJ1-3, is KAGVTQTPRYLIKTRGQQVTLSCSPISGHRSVSWYQQTPGQGLQFLFEYFSETQRNKGNFPGRFSGRQFSNSRSEMNVSTLELGDSALYLCDSSIDRSGNTIYFGEGSWLTVV.

Ten or more counts support this clonotype. Germline is not matched at one junction end, which may reflect a read error. This chain links TRBV2 with TRBJ2-7, with D hard to call. The germline V gene encodes CDR1 SNHLY and CDR2 FYNNEI. CDR3 length: 12 residues. The chain's CDR3 is CASIEGQREQYF. CDR3 in DNA: TGTGCCAGCATTGAAGGGCAGCGTGAGCAGTACTTC. The full variable domain, completed using reference TRBV2 and TRBJ2-7, is EPEVTQTPSHQVTQMGQEVILRCVPISNHLYFYWYRQILGQKVEFLVSFYNNEISEKSEIFDDQFSVERPDGSNFTLKIRSTKLEDSAMYFCASIEGQREQYFGPGTRLTVT.

This clonotype was seen repeatedly, ten times or more. V is TRBV20-1 and J is TRBJ1-1; D is unclear. Trimming shortened V by 6 bases and J by 4 bases, and 15 bases separated the two germline ends. Per the germline V gene, CDR1 is DFQATT and CDR2 is SNEGSKA (reference sequence). The CDR3 runs 13 residues. This CDR3 reads CSAFPPVGTEAFF. Here the CDR3 DNA reads TGCAGTGCGTTCCCGCCAGTAGGCACTGAAGCTTTCTTT.

Worth noting for this clonotype: Being one base from a much bigger clone, this may be a read error. The V and J genes are TRBV7-2 and TRBJ2-5; D ambiguous. The germline gives CDR1 SGHTA, CDR2 FQGNSA. The CDR3 consists of 11 residues. The DNA for the CDR3 is TGTGCCGGCAGCCCGAGGTTGGCCCAGTACTTC. It codes for CAGSPRLAQYF. Variable domain in full (rest from reference TRBV7-2 and TRBJ2-5): GAGVSQSPSNKVTEKGKDVELRCDPISGHTALYWYRQSLGQGLEFLIYFQGNSAPDKSGLPSDRFSAERTGGSVSTLTIQRTQQEDSAVYLCAGSPRLAQYFGPGTRLLVL.

This chain uses TRBV15 with TRBJ1-5; TRBD1 might be the D (6 bases). The CDR3 loop spans 17 amino acids. V was shortened by 3 bases and J by 0 bases, with 15 bases between the two germline ends. The germline V gene encodes CDR1 LNHNV and CDR2 YYDKDF (reference sequence). For the CDR3, the DNA is TGTGCCACCAGCAGGGAAGGGGGGCTGGATAGCAATCAGCCCCAGCATTTT. The encoded protein is CATSREGGLDSNQPQHF.

This clonotype has at least ten counts. The chain employs TRBV14 and TRBJ2-7, with D possibly being TRBD2 (5 bases). The ends were cut back, 2 bases at V and 1 base at J, with 9 bases in the middle. Germline CDR1 is SGHDN and CDR2 is FVKESK. The length of the CDR3 is 14 residues. For the CDR3, the DNA is TGTGCCAGCAGCCAACAGGAGGAATCCTACGAGCAGTACTTC. It translates to CASSQQEESYEQYF.

V gene TRBV14 combines with J gene TRBJ1-2, with 7 bases lining up with TRBD1. Unmatched junction bases numbered 12, after V lost 0 bases and J lost 2 bases. Germline V gene data show CDR1 as SGHDN and CDR2 as FVKESK. The CDR3 has 18 amino acids. CDR3: CASSQDWAKTGPNYGYTF. CDR3 coding DNA: TGTGCCAGCAGCCAAGATTGGGCGAAGACAGGGCCCAACTATGGCTACACCTTC.

This clonotype was found a few times. This chain joins TRBV2 and TRBJ1-1; TRBD1 agrees at 7 bases. The V gene end was trimmed by 11 bases and the J gene end by 4 bases; junction bases not matched to a gene: 7. Per the germline V gene, CDR1 is SNHLY and CDR2 is FYNNEI. The CDR3 totals 12 residues. The CDR3 DNA follows: TGTGCCTGCCAGGGGGACCCCACTGAAGCTTTCTTT. Protein: CACQGDPTEAFF.

The chain has TRBV20-1 and TRBJ1-1; maybe TRBD1 (6 bases). Trimming left V 7 bases short and J 3 bases short, with 12 bases between. Looked up from germline, CDR1 is DFQATT and CDR2 is SNEGSKA (reference sequence). The CDR3 extends over 12 amino acids. The CDR3 reads CSGGGGHTEAFF. CDR3 in DNA: TGCAGTGGGGGTGGGGGGCACACTGAAGCTTTCTTT.